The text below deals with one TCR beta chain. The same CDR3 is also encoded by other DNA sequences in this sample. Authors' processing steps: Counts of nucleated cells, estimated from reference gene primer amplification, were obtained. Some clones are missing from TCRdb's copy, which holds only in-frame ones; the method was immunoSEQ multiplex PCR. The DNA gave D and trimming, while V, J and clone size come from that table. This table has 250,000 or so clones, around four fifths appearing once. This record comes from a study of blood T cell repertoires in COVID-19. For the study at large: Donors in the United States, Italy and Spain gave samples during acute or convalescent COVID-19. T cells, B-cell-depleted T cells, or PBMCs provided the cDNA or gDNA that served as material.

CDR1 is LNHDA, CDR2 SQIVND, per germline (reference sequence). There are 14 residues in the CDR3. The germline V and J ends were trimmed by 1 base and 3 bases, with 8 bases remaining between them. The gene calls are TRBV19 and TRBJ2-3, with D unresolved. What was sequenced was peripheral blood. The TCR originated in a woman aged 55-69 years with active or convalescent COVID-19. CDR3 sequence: CASSIGGSTDTQYF. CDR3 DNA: TGTGCCAGTAGTATAGGTGGCAGTACAGATACGCAGTATTTT.